This passage covers 7 T cell receptor beta chains from one sample sequenced in a study of T cell responses to AZD1222 COVID-19 vaccine. The method was immunoSEQ multiplex PCR; TCRdb's version includes in-frame clones alone and lacks a portion of them. This sample has 25,000 to 35,000 clones, with 89% found just once. This specimen consisted of peripheral blood, obtained on day 0 of AZD1222 vaccination. These receptors were taken from an adult in good health.

The V call is TRBV15, the J call TRBJ2-7; 8 nucleotides agree with TRBD1. V gave up 5 bases and J gave up 0 bases; unmatched junction bases: 6. This CDR3 comprises 15 residues. CDR1 LNHNV and CDR2 YYDKDF come from the germline V gene (reference sequence). The CDR3 DNA reads TGTGCCACCAGCGGCCGGGACAGGAGCTCCTACGAGCAGTACTTC. It encodes CATSGRDRSSYEQYF.

V usage is TRBV10-1 and J usage is TRBJ2-1, with 9 bases aligning to TRBD1. This CDR3 region has 14 residues. After removal of 10 bases from V and 7 bases from J, the junction contained 11 bases not matched to a gene. The germline V gene encodes CDR1 WNHNN and CDR2 SYGVQD (reference sequence). The CDR3: CAIPTGGIRNEQFF. The CDR3 nucleotides are TGCGCCATACCCACAGGGGGCATTAGGAATGAGCAGTTCTTC.

The chain recombines TRBV10-3 with TRBJ2-2; D gene uncertain. V lost 0 bases and J 1 base, leaving 6 bases between the germline ends. The CDR3 sequence is 15 residues long. Germline CDR1 reads ENHRY; CDR2 reads SYGVKD. DNA for the CDR3: TGTGCCATCAGTGAGTCGGCCCAGAACACCGGGGAGCTGTTTTTT. It is translated as CAISESAQNTGELFF.

The table lists this clone with a few counts. This chain joins TRBV3-1 (or the pseudogene TRBV3-2) and TRBJ2-2, with 7 bases fitting TRBD2. V was pared by 7 bases and J by 4 bases, with 6 bases of the junction left unmatched. Looked up from germline, CDR1 is LGHDT and CDR2 is YNNKEL (reference sequence). The CDR3 runs to 14 residues. In nucleotides, the CDR3 is TGTGCCAGCACCCCGGGACTAATCACCGGGGAGCTGTTTTTT. Its translation is CASTPGLITGELFF.

The chain links TRBV20-1 to TRBJ2-7; D tentatively fits TRBD1 or TRBD2 (5 bases each). This CDR3 contains 10 residues. Germline V lookup: CDR1 DFQATT, CDR2 SNEGSKA (reference sequence). V gave up 3 bases and J gave up 10 bases, with 10 bases separating them. The CDR3, as DNA: TGCAGTGCTAGGGGGACCTCCCAGTACTTC. As protein: CSARGTSQYF.

The chain employs TRBV19 and TRBJ1-5; D gene ambiguous. With 7 bases removed from V and 4 bases from J, the gap between germline ends came to 8 bases. The CDR3 is 12 amino acids. Germline lookup yields CDR1 LNHDA and CDR2 SQIVND (reference sequence). The CDR3 DNA sequence: TGTGCCAGTAAAATGGTGAATCAGCCCCAGCATTTT. It encodes CASKMVNQPQHF.

The genes are TRBV6-6 and TRBJ2-5; 7 bases align to TRBD1. V was clipped by 7 bases and J by 5 bases; unmatched bases: 1. The CDR3 spans 11 residues. Germline V lookup: CDR1 MNHNY, CDR2 SVGAGI (reference sequence). CDR3 coding DNA: TGTGCCAGCACGGACAGGGAGACCCAGTACTTC. Translating it yields CASTDRETQYF.